This T cell receptor (beta chain) appears in the sequencing data of a study of CD8+ T cells in alopecia areata. Turning to the study itself: Patients received oral tofacitinib, 5 to 10 mg twice daily, for moderate-to-severe alopecia areata. The study gave tofacitinib for 6 to 18 months, then 6 months off drug. Regarding the study as a whole: Scalp samples also yield sequences of resident alphabeta T cells from normal skin. Lesional tissue from the scalp (especially in alopecia totalis/universalis) showed higher clonality than normal scalp.

To note about this clone: The target antigen is unknown.

Sequencing relied on a cDNA template that was reverse transcribed from extracted RNA. Produced via immunoSEQ multiplex PCR; TCRdb's table is partial and in-frame only. The sample consists of 150,000 or so clones, about nine tenths of them appearing once. The ends were cut back, 1 base at V and 1 base at J, with 14 bases in the middle. Germline V gene data show CDR1 as SGHAT and CDR2 as FQNNGV. The CDR3 is 16 amino acids. The V gene is TRBV11-2, the J gene TRBJ2-7; weak D call: TRBD1 (5 bases). The source of this sequence is a human donor with alopecia areata. The sequences come from CD8+ T cells sorted from blood, collected at week 0. The CDR3 region is CASSLVGHTISYEQYF. The CDR3 DNA sequence: TGTGCCAGCAGCTTAGTGGGGCACACAATTTCCTACGAGCAGTACTTC.